These 26 T cell receptor beta chains came from one sample sequenced in a study of blood T cells in healthy people across ages. Next came a second PCR, run for about 6 to 11 cycles, which used a sample-barcoded 5' primer along with a J-beta primer mix. Each CDR3 protein is one row after TCRdb ran MiXCR on the 5' RACE reads. The repertoire consists of roughly 1.9 million distinct CDR3 sequences, with about two fifths occurring once and the leading ten covering about 21%. The material sequenced was blood. Receptors were obtained from a human donor in good health.

This clonotype was detected a few times. The V call is TRBV29-1, the J call TRBJ2-4; 7 bases are a match to TRBD2. The J segment lost 8 bases and the V segment lost 4 bases, leaving 8 bases of the junction unmatched. The CDR3 is made up of 13 amino acids. Germline V gene data show CDR1 as SQVTM and CDR2 as ANQGSEA. The CDR3 bases are TGCAGCGTTGCTGACACCCGGGGGGACATTCAGTACTTC. It yields the protein CSVADTRGDIQYF.

In this sample, this clonotype turned up once. V usage is TRBV4-1 and J usage is TRBJ1-2; the match to TRBD1 covers 7 bases. Germline V gene sequence: CDR1 MGHRA, CDR2 YSYEKL. CDR3 length equals 16 residues. With 4 bases clipped from V and 8 bases from J, the junction kept 16 bases outside the gene matches. CDR3 in DNA: TGCGCCAGCAGCCGAGGCCAGAGACAGGGTAAATGGGGCTACACCTTC. Translated: CASSRGQRQGKWGYTF.

The rearrangement joins TRBV4-1 to TRBJ2-3, with D maybe TRBD2 (6 bases). Germline V gene lookup returns CDR1 MGHRA and CDR2 YSYEKL. The CDR3 extends over 15 amino acids. The V gene lost 9 bases and the J gene lost 6 bases, with 22 bases spanning the gap. CDR3 region: CASRTWRGSTDTQYF. CDR3 DNA sequence: TGCGCCAGTCGGACCTGGCGGGGTTCGACCGATACGCAGTATTTT.

This clonotype was observed a handful of times. This rearrangement joins TRBV11-2 to TRBJ2-7; 9 positions agree with TRBD1. Per the germline V gene, CDR1 is SGHAT and CDR2 is FQNNGV. V shed 5 bases, J shed 3 bases, and the junction held 8 bases outside the gene matches. The CDR3 is made up of 15 amino acids. In DNA, the CDR3 is TGTGCCAGCAGCCCCAAAGACAGGGGGGGCTACGAGCAGTACTTC. Its protein is CASSPKDRGGYEQYF. The whole variable domain, remainder taken from reference TRBV11-2 and TRBJ2-7, is EAGVAQSPRYKIIEKRQSVAFWCNPISGHATLYWYQQILGQGPKLLIQFQNNGVVDDSQLPKDRFSAERLKGVDSTLKIQPAKLEDSAVYLCASSPKDRGGYEQYFGPGTRLTVT.

This clonotype was seen only a few times. The chain combines TRBV7-2 with TRBJ1-2; the D is unclear. Trimming removed 0 bases from V and 7 bases from J, with 12 bases in between. The CDR3 totals 14 residues. From germline, CDR1 is SGHTA and CDR2 FQGNSA. In DNA, the CDR3 is TGTGCCAGCAGCTTAGCGTCCGGGGAAAGTGGCTACACCTTC. It encodes CASSLASGESGYTF.

This clonotype came up many times. The J gene is TRBJ2-3, the V gene TRBV5-1, with TRBD2 matching 7 bases. Per germline, CDR1 SGHRS and CDR2 YFSETQ. This CDR3 has 17 residues. J gave up 1 base and V 3 bases, and 11 bases lay outside the gene matches. The CDR3 DNA is TGCGCCAGCAGCTCCCTGACTAGCCCTGCGGGCACAGATACGCAGTATTTT. Protein sequence: CASSSLTSPAGTDTQYF.

The V and J genes are TRBV20-1 and TRBJ2-1, with D possibly being TRBD1 (7 bases). Trimming left V 0 bases short and J 7 bases short, with 19 bases between. The CDR3 sequence is 16 residues long. Germline CDR1 and CDR2: DFQATT and SNEGSKA (reference sequence). This CDR3 reads CSARDRLASRGNEQFF. Here the CDR3 DNA reads TGCAGTGCTAGAGATCGGCTAGCGAGCAGGGGGAATGAGCAGTTCTTC.

The chain employs TRBV29-1 and TRBJ2-5, with 12 nucleotides matching TRBD1. CDR1 and CDR2 from the germline V gene are SQVTM and ANQGSEA. The CDR3 runs to 14 residues. After removal of 7 bases from V and 11 bases from J, the junction contained 14 bases not matched to a gene. The DNA for the CDR3 is TGCAGCGGAGGGACAGGGGGCACCTACAATGAGCAGTACTTC. This sequence encodes CSGGTGGTYNEQYF.

The chain employs TRBV10-3 and TRBJ2-1; the D is unclear. Trimming shortened V by 8 bases and J by 0 bases, and 14 bases separated the two germline ends. This CDR3 is built from 15 residues. The germline CDR1 and CDR2 sequences are ENHRY and SYGVKD. CDR3 residues: CAIGALADSYNEQFF. The CDR3 nucleotides read TGTGCCATCGGCGCCTTGGCCGACTCCTACAATGAGCAGTTCTTC.

The rearrangement uses TRBV9 and TRBJ2-3; 10 nucleotides line up with TRBD2. Germline V lookup: CDR1 SGDLS, CDR2 YYNGEE. CDR3 length: 16 residues. With 4 bases clipped from V and 6 bases from J, the junction kept 11 bases outside the gene matches. CDR3: CASSRVGLAGVDTQYF. The CDR3 bases are TGTGCCAGCAGCCGCGTTGGGCTAGCGGGGGTGGATACGCAGTATTTT.

V is TRBV6-4 and J is TRBJ2-3, with D perhaps TRBD2 (6 bases). From germline, CDR1 is MRHNA and CDR2 SNTAGT. The CDR3 consists of 18 residues. Trimming shortened V by 2 bases and J by 2 bases, and 20 bases separated the two germline ends. The CDR3 sequence: CASSDPLASQHNTDTQYF. The CDR3, as DNA: TGTGCCAGCAGTGACCCTCTAGCGTCCCAACATAACACAGATACGCAGTATTTT.

This clonotype was seen at least ten times. The V and J genes are TRBV7-2 and TRBJ2-5; D gene unclear. There are 14 residues in the CDR3. CDR1 and CDR2 (germline): SGHTA, FQGNSA. The V and J ends lost 2 bases and 5 bases respectively, with 12 bases between them. CDR3 residues: CASSLSGVEETQYF. CDR3 DNA: TGTGCCAGCAGCTTAAGTGGGGTAGAGGAGACCCAGTACTTC.

This clonotype came up a few times. The chain has TRBV6-2 or TRBV6-3 and TRBJ2-1; no definite D call. V lost 6 bases to trimming and J lost 7 bases, with 10 bases between them. In germline, CDR1 is MNHEY, CDR2 SVGEGT. This CDR3 contains 12 residues. The CDR3: CASSSRWNEQFF. The CDR3 bases are TGTGCCAGCAGCTCCAGGTGGAATGAGCAGTTCTTC.

The chain combines TRBV18 with TRBJ1-2, with TRBD1 identical over 8 bases. This CDR3 has 16 residues. J gave up 6 bases and V 2 bases, and 11 bases lay outside the gene matches. Germline V gene data show CDR1 as KGHSH and CDR2 as LQKENI. The CDR3 coding sequence is TGTGCCAGCTCACCATTTCCAGGGGGCGAACCCAATGGCTACACCTTC. Translated, it gives CASSPFPGGEPNGYTF.

This clonotype was observed a few times. V is TRBV10-3 and J is TRBJ2-5, with TRBD2 as a possible D gene (5 bases). CDR3 length: 18 amino acids. CDR1 ENHRY and CDR2 SYGVKD come from the germline V gene. V gave up 8 bases and J gave up 5 bases, with 30 bases separating them. CDR3 in DNA: TGTGCCATCTCCAAACCGGGGAACGGGCGACTGGGATGGGAGACCCAGTACTTC. This sequence encodes CAISKPGNGRLGWETQYF.

The chain uses TRBV24-1 and TRBJ2-1; tentative D call: TRBD2 (6 bases). The germline V gene has CDR1 KGHDR and CDR2 SFDVKD. The CDR3 runs 14 residues. Deletions cut 9 bases from V and 3 bases from J, with 14 bases between. The CDR3 DNA reads as TGTGCCACCGGGACCGGGACTTTCTACAATGAGCAGTTCTTC. Amino acid sequence: CATGTGTFYNEQFF.

The rearrangement joins TRBV6-2 or TRBV6-3 to TRBJ2-7; 8 nucleotides match TRBD1. Trimming removed 6 bases from V and 3 bases from J; junction bases left unmatched: 16. The CDR3 is 17 amino acids. In germline, CDR1 is MNHEY, CDR2 SVGEGT. CDR3 bases: TGTGCCAGCAGCAGCGGAACCGCCGGGACAGGTCACTACGAGCAGTACTTC. Translation: CASSSGTAGTGHYEQYF.

This chain links TRBV18 with TRBJ2-5, with D possibly TRBD1 on 5 matching bases. CDR3 length: 13 residues. V lost 6 bases, J lost 5 bases, and 13 bases lay in between. From germline, CDR1 is KGHSH and CDR2 LQKENI. The CDR3 bases are TGTGCCAGCTCCCCAGGGATCCGGGAGACCCAGTACTTC. Its translation is CASSPGIRETQYF.

J is TRBJ2-5 and V is TRBV7-2; maybe TRBD1 (6 bases). V was shortened by 5 bases and J by 4 bases, with 14 bases between the two germline ends. This CDR3 spans 14 amino acids. The germline gives CDR1 SGHTA, CDR2 FQGNSA. Written as DNA, the CDR3 is TGTGCCAGCAGCCTCCTAGGACAGACAGAGACCCAGTACTTC. Its protein product is CASSLLGQTETQYF.

The V call is TRBV29-1, the J call TRBJ1-2; no clear D gene. The germline CDR1 and CDR2 sequences are SQVTM and ANQGSEA. V dropped 7 bases and J dropped 2 bases, with 11 bases sitting between them. This CDR3 has 12 residues. The CDR3 region has the DNA TGCAGCGCCGAAGTCGGGAACTATGGCTACACCTTC. Its protein product is CSAEVGNYGYTF.

The chain joins TRBV29-1 to TRBJ1-1; D unclear. Germline V CDR1 and CDR2: SQVTM, ANQGSEA. Trimming cost V 0 bases and J 3 bases, with 11 bases left between them. This CDR3 region has 14 residues. The CDR3 DNA is TGCAGCGTTGAAGATACCGGGCATGACACTGAAGCTTTCTTT. The encoded protein is CSVEDTGHDTEAFF.

This sequence joins TRBV7-9 and TRBJ2-1; 7 positions agree with TRBD1. The germline CDR1 and CDR2 sequences are SEHNR and FQNEAQ (reference sequence). This CDR3 region has 15 residues. V lost 5 bases to trimming and J lost 4 bases; unmatched junction nucleotides: 8. CDR3 loop: CASSTTGAFYNEQFF. In nucleotides, the CDR3 is TGTGCCAGCAGCACTACAGGGGCCTTTTACAATGAGCAGTTCTTC.

A note on this clonotype: At one boundary the junction diverges from the germline segment, which might be a read error. This chain links TRBV7-2 with TRBJ2-4; no clear D. The J call may be mistaken, given a closer DNA end match to TRBJ2-7. Germline V lookup: CDR1 SGHTA, CDR2 FQGNSA. The length of the CDR3 is 13 residues. DNA of the CDR3: TGTGCCAACAGCCACGGGCAGGTGTACGAGCAGTACTTC. Protein product: CANSHGQVYEQYF.

The chain has TRBV20-1 and TRBJ2-6; 9 nucleotides match TRBD1. CDR3 length equals 15 residues. CDR1 is DFQATT and CDR2 is SNEGSKA in the germline V gene (reference sequence). J was trimmed by 0 bases and V by 5 bases; bases with no gene match: 2. DNA of the CDR3: TGCAGTGCTTCGGGACAGGGCTCTGGGGCCAACGTCCTGACTTTC. The encoded protein is CSASGQGSGANVLTF.

Ten or more counts support this clonotype. This rearrangement joins TRBV29-1 to TRBJ2-5, with 10 bases fitting TRBD1. Germline CDR1 is SQVTM and CDR2 is ANQGSEA. The CDR3 is 15 residues long. The ends lost 1 base at V and 5 bases at J; junction bases unmatched: 7. This CDR3 reads CSVEGGTGEIETQYF. The CDR3 nucleotides are TGCAGCGTTGAAGGAGGGACAGGGGAGATCGAGACCCAGTACTTC.

The chain links TRBV5-1 to TRBJ1-1, with 10 bases fitting TRBD1. CDR1 SGHRS and CDR2 YFSETQ come from the germline V gene. V was pared by 4 bases and J by 3 bases, with 6 bases of the junction left unmatched. The CDR3 spans 15 residues. The CDR3 spells CASSMTGQGDTEAFF. CDR3 in DNA: TGCGCCAGCAGCATGACAGGACAGGGGGACACTGAAGCTTTCTTT.